The sequence of this TCR beta chain was determined in a study of T cells in Graves' hyperthyroidism and ophthalmopathy (dated by TCRdb to the late 2010s). In terms of the full investigation: Peripheral blood samples were taken at the time of initial diagnosis, prior to any treatment. TCR V-J signatures able to tell the groups apart were searched for in a discovery cohort of around 95 patients, of whom more than 40 had Graves' ophthalmopathy and about 60 had stable Graves' hyperthyroidism. Whether ophthalmopathy could be predicted prospectively was tested in an independent validation cohort made up of roughly 19 hyperthyroidism patients plus 17 patients who later progressed to ophthalmopathy. The roughly 91 discovery patients were randomly split 7:3 into training and test sets. In about six Graves' hyperthyroidism patients, the study also compared T-cell repertoires from thyroid tissue with T-cell repertoires from blood. After blood sampling, hyperthyroidism patients were treated with methimazole at a starting dose of 30 mg daily, and ophthalmopathy patients were treated with high-dose intravenous methylprednisolone. According to the paper, TCR Vbeta CDR3 sequencing was carried out on approximately 140 peripheral blood samples, which came from around 43 ophthalmopathy, some 73 hyperthyroidism and around 17 progressor patients. Paper-wide results and their limitations: Sample size was not statistically predetermined, and investigators were not blinded to group allocation. In validation, the model predicted progression to ophthalmopathy a median of 6.5 months before onset, with roughly 70% sensitivity and nearly 75% specificity. A 13 V-J signature model separated ophthalmopathy from stable hyperthyroidism, with roughly 88% sensitivity and roughly 84% specificity in cross-validation and 80%/75% in testing. Blood samples also contained most of the expanded thyroid clonotypes (frequency above 0.001), which suggests that blood repertoires may reflect thyroid immune responses.

Stable Graves' hyperthyroidism was defined as no progression to ophthalmopathy during 18 months of follow-up. Hyperthyroidism patients were aged 18 to 65 years and newly diagnosed, with disease duration of less than 2 months. Patients with uncontrolled infections, other autoimmune diseases, pregnancy or lactation were excluded. Diagnoses were based on clinical symptoms, serum thyroxine and TRAb, thyroid ultrasound and orbital computed tomography. Ficoll-Paque density gradient centrifugation was used to isolate PBMCs from around 10 ml of fresh peripheral blood. Total RNA was extracted with Trizol reagent, and quality was checked on an Agilent 2100 Bioanalyzer. Counted from cysteine to phenylalanine, this CDR3 has 16 amino acids. Just the 48-base CDR3 DNA is kept, in frame starting at base 1. Reading the germline V gene (reference sequence) gives CDR1 SEHNR and CDR2 FQNEAQ. Clipping removes 5 bases from V and 2 bases from J, with 3 as the unmatched junction base count.

This clonotype has a count of ten or more. Its antigen is still unknown. No quality values exist for individual bases; no much larger clone is one base distant. TCR beta CDR3 regions were amplified from RNA transcripts. A first-round RT-PCR of the TCR CDR3 used the HTBI primer set with the Qiagen OneStep RT-PCR kit. Libraries were constructed in a second round of multiplex PCR, after which size selection and purification were carried out. Sequencing of the libraries was done on an Illumina HiSeq2000 using paired-end 100 bp reads. The original pipeline was this. SOAPnuke was used to process the raw data, with reads discarded if the reads contained adapters or uncalled bases, had a mean Phred below 15, or lacked an exact constant-primer or identifier match. COPE v1.2.5 was used to merge high-quality paired reads, and clonotypes were defined as unique nucleotide sequences. MiTCR v1.1 was used to align clonotypes to the IMGT TRBV, TRBD and TRBJ reference segments. Analysis was restricted to V-J combinations with a frequency above 0.0001, which covered roughly 99% of repertoires. The TCS score was defined as the ratio of F50 (clonal expansion) to E x V (chaos), calculated using BLOSUM62-based TCRdist between CDR3 peptides within each V-J. Welch's t-statistics and random forest reduced around 510 V-J features to about 13, which were used in a naive Bayes classifier (R e1071). The raw public reads went through TCRdb reprocessing: fastp at Q25, MiXCR clone calling, in-frame beta chains kept. Each CDR3 protein appears once, grouped with its most common genes and DNA. The V and J calls follow TCRdb's processing rather than the paper's. This sample lists approximately 400,000 distinct CDR3 sequences; approximately 15% were detected once. The ten most abundant clones make up approximately 10% of the sample.

Sequencing was performed on blood. Recombination connected TRBV7-9 to TRBJ2-1; 13 central bases correspond to TRBD2. The TCR sequence derives from a woman between 55 and 75 years old with Graves' hyperthyroidism. For the CDR3, the sequence is CASSGLAGAAYNEQFF. The bases read TGTGCCAGCAGCGGACTAGCGGGAGCCGCCTACAATGAGCAGTTCTTC.